This entry lists 30 T cell receptor beta chains sequenced from one sample in a study of T cells in localized non-small cell lung cancer (dated by TCRdb to the early 2020s). The method was the immunoSEQ multiplex PCR assay. TCRdb mirrors the immuneACCESS table, restricted to in-frame sequences. Some clones are absent from its copies; in checked studies, under half trace to an unresolved V gene, and the reason for the others is unknown. The sample table contains approximately 1,100 clones; only one count was recorded for just over 20% of them. Of the sample, over 15% falls within the top ten clones. Material: normal lung tissue next to the tumor, obtained before any cancer treatment. These receptors originate from a female donor of 60 years or more with stage I squamous cell lung carcinoma.

The chain combines TRBV28 with TRBJ2-1; TRBD2 is a possible D gene (7 bases). Trimming left V 2 bases short and J 8 bases short, with 16 bases between. The CDR3 extends over 15 amino acids. The germline CDR1 and CDR2 sequences are MDHEN and SYDVKM. CDR3 region: CASSLLGGGRHEQFF. CDR3 DNA sequence: TGTGCCAGCAGTTTACTAGGGGGGGGTAGGCATGAGCAGTTCTTC.

The chain is built from TRBV15 and TRBJ1-5; a weak D match, TRBD1 (6 bases). This CDR3 comprises 15 residues. V dropped 0 bases and J dropped 5 bases, with 11 bases sitting between them. Germline V CDR1 and CDR2: LNHNV, YYDKDF (reference sequence). CDR3 residues: CATSRDPGAHQPQHF. CDR3 in DNA: TGTGCCACCAGCAGAGATCCAGGGGCCCATCAGCCCCAGCATTTT.

A few counts support this clone. This chain links TRBV11-3 with TRBJ1-4; D is ambiguous. The CDR3 covers 15 residues. In germline, CDR1 is SGHNT, CDR2 YENEEA. The V and J ends lost 7 bases and 0 bases respectively, with 12 bases between them. CDR3 loop: CASNPKSSTNEKLFF. DNA of the CDR3: TGTGCCAGCAACCCCAAATCGTCAACTAATGAAAAACTGTTTTTT.

There are a few counts of this clone. The gene calls are TRBV30 and TRBJ2-7, with 9 nucleotides matching TRBD2. Trimming at V came to 2 bases and at J to 7 bases, leaving 9 bases not matched to a gene. Germline V gene sequence: CDR1 GTSNPN, CDR2 SVGIG (reference sequence). The CDR3 extends over 14 amino acids. The CDR3 reads CAWSPGLASGEQYF. The CDR3 DNA reads as TGTGCCTGGAGTCCCGGACTAGCGTCAGGAGAGCAGTACTTC.

This clone was found a few times. The V and J genes are TRBV2 and TRBJ1-2; D unresolved. CDR3 length equals 14 residues. Germline V lookup: CDR1 SNHLY, CDR2 FYNNEI. Trimming took 6 bases from V and 2 from J, leaving 13 bases between them. CDR3 DNA: TGTGCCAGCAGCCTAAGGACGGCCAACTATGGCTACACCTTC. This codes for CASSLRTANYGYTF.

This clone was observed a few times. This chain links TRBV2 with TRBJ2-1; TRBD1 aligns across 12 bases. This CDR3 comprises 15 residues. V shed 2 bases, J shed 7 bases, and the junction held 3 bases outside the gene matches. CDR1 and CDR2 from the germline V gene are SNHLY and FYNNEI. The CDR3 loop is CASSERDRGLNEQFF. The CDR3, as DNA: TGTGCCAGCAGTGAAAGGGACAGGGGGCTGAATGAGCAGTTCTTC.

The V and J genes are TRBV18 and TRBJ2-3, with a tentative D call TRBD2 (6 bases). The CDR3 contains 17 residues. Germline CDR1 is KGHSH and CDR2 is LQKENI. Deletions cut 3 bases from V and 2 bases from J, with 18 bases between. The CDR3 loop is CASSPERRVLATDTQYF. The CDR3 DNA is TGTGCCAGCTCACCTGAGCGGAGGGTACTAGCCACAGATACGCAGTATTTT. Full variable domain (outside the CDR3, taken from reference TRBV18 and TRBJ2-3): NAGVMQNPRHLVRRRGQEARLRCSPMKGHSHVYWYRQLPEEGLKFMVYLQKENIIDESGMPKERFSAEFPKEGPSILRIQQVVRGDSAAYFCASSPERRVLATDTQYFGPGTRLTVL.

The table lists this clone with a few counts. The rearrangement joins TRBV9 to TRBJ2-5, with TRBD2 identical over 9 bases. Germline V gives CDR1 SGDLS, CDR2 YYNGEE. Germline trimming cut 0 bases from V and 0 bases from J; bases unmatched to any gene: 3. The CDR3 spans 16 residues. The CDR3 sequence is CASSVGAGGNQETQYF. For the CDR3, the DNA is TGTGCCAGCAGCGTAGGGGCGGGAGGGAACCAAGAGACCCAGTACTTC.

This clone has a handful of counts. The genes are TRBV28 and TRBJ2-1; TRBD1 agrees at 7 bases. CDR3 length: 16 amino acids. V dropped 6 bases and J dropped 7; count of bases not matched to a gene: 15. Germline V CDR1 and CDR2: MDHEN, SYDVKM. Written as DNA, the CDR3 is TGTGCCAGCAGATCGGGACAGCTTTCCTCATATAATGAGCAGTTCTTC. Encoded protein: CASRSGQLSSYNEQFF.

The chain joins TRBV6-8 to TRBJ2-1; D not resolved. The CDR3 covers 13 residues. Trimming cost V 0 bases and J 5 bases, with 5 bases left between them. Germline V gives CDR1 MNHGY, CDR2 SAAAGT. As DNA, the CDR3 is TGTGCCAGCAGTTACTCGAGGCACAATGAGCAGTTCTTC. This translates into CASSYSRHNEQFF.

In its sample, this clone was seen a few times. The chain carries TRBV11-3 and TRBJ2-1; 7 bases match TRBD2. Unmatched junction bases numbered 8, after V lost 3 bases and J lost 0 bases. This CDR3 contains 17 residues. Per germline, CDR1 SGHNT and CDR2 YENEEA. CDR3 sequence reads: CASSLGAGVSSYNEQFF. Here the CDR3 DNA reads TGTGCCAGCAGCTTGGGTGCGGGGGTGAGCTCCTACAATGAGCAGTTCTTC.

The sample holds a few counts of this clone. The chain joins TRBV29-1 to TRBJ2-1; D call uncertain. The ends were cut back, 6 bases at V and 5 bases at J, with 23 bases in the middle. CDR3 length: 16 residues. Germline CDR1 and CDR2: SQVTM and ANQGSEA. In DNA form, the CDR3 reads TGCAGCGTCGAACGCCGAGGTTGGCAGGTCCACAATGAGCAGTTCTTC. It translates to CSVERRGWQVHNEQFF.

The V and J genes are TRBV28 and TRBJ2-7, with D perhaps assigned TRBD1 or TRBD2 (5 bases each). CDR1 is MDHEN and CDR2 is SYDVKM in the germline V gene. V dropped 6 bases and J dropped 0 bases, with 15 bases sitting between them. The CDR3 is 15 amino acids. Written as DNA, the CDR3 is TGTGCCAGCAGGAGCCGGGACCCCTACTCCTACGAGCAGTACTTC. Its translation is CASRSRDPYSYEQYF.

This clone was counted between two and nine times. The V call is TRBV9, the J call TRBJ1-2; 8 positions match TRBD1. Trimming removed 4 bases from V and 5 bases from J; junction bases left unmatched: 10. Germline assignment: CDR1 SGDLS and CDR2 YYNGEE. This CDR3 has 15 amino acids. CDR3 sequence reads: CASSPRQGWPYGYTF. The CDR3 DNA follows: TGTGCCAGCAGCCCCCGACAGGGGTGGCCATATGGCTACACCTTC. Complete variable domain (other parts from reference TRBV9 and TRBJ1-2): DSGVTQTPKHLITATGQRVTLRCSPRSGDLSVYWYQQSLDQGLQFLIQYYNGEERAKGNILERFSAQQFPDLHSELNLSSLELGDSALYFCASSPRQGWPYGYTFGSGTRLTVV.

This clone counts as large. The genes are TRBV11-3 and TRBJ2-5; TRBD1 aligns across 10 bases. CDR3 length: 17 amino acids. CDR1 is SGHNT, CDR2 YENEEA, per germline. The J segment lost 5 bases and the V segment lost 3 bases, leaving 12 bases of the junction unmatched. The chain's CDR3 is CASSLELRTGGGETQYF. CDR3 coding DNA: TGTGCCAGCAGCTTGGAACTACGGACAGGGGGTGGGGAGACCCAGTACTTC.

The chain is built from TRBV11-3 and TRBJ1-1; D perhaps matches TRBD1 (5 bases). This CDR3 has 14 residues. Germline loops: CDR1 SGHNT, CDR2 YENEEA. Trimming cost V 5 bases and J 2 bases, with 12 bases left between them. The CDR3 is CASSRRVANTEAFF. The CDR3 region has the DNA TGTGCCAGCAGCCGCAGGGTTGCCAACACTGAAGCTTTCTTT.

This clone has just a few counts. The chain combines TRBV11-3 with TRBJ2-5; 10 nucleotides agree with TRBD1. The CDR3 consists of 15 residues. Germline lookup yields CDR1 SGHNT and CDR2 YENEEA. With 4 bases clipped from V and 4 bases from J, the junction kept 6 bases outside the gene matches. The CDR3: CASSSGQGWRETQYF. DNA for the CDR3: TGTGCCAGCAGCTCGGGACAGGGGTGGAGAGAGACCCAGTACTTC.

The rearrangement uses TRBV18 and TRBJ1-3; 7 nucleotides align to TRBD1. Germline V gene sequence: CDR1 KGHSH, CDR2 LQKENI. Unmatched junction bases numbered 15, after V lost 1 base and J lost 0 bases. CDR3 length: 20 residues. CDR3 nucleotides: TGTGCCAGCTCACCACTTTTCGGGACAGCTGGAGGTGGCTCTGGAAACACCATATATTTT. It specifies CASSPLFGTAGGGSGNTIYF. The entire variable domain, with the rest obtained from reference TRBV18 and TRBJ1-3, is as follows: NAGVMQNPRHLVRRRGQEARLRCSPMKGHSHVYWYRQLPEEGLKFMVYLQKENIIDESGMPKERFSAEFPKEGPSILRIQQVVRGDSAAYFCASSPLFGTAGGGSGNTIYFGEGSWLTVV.

The chain uses TRBV28 and TRBJ2-6; D ambiguous. V was pared by 5 bases and J by 0 bases, with 8 bases between. This CDR3 has 15 residues. The germline V gene encodes CDR1 MDHEN and CDR2 SYDVKM. The CDR3 region is CASSPDSSGANVLTF. CDR3 nucleotide sequence: TGTGCCAGCAGTCCTGACTCCTCTGGGGCCAACGTCCTGACTTTC. Complete variable domain (other parts from reference TRBV28 and TRBJ2-6): DVKVTQSSRYLVKRTGEKVFLECVQDMDHENMFWYRQDPGLGLRLIYFSYDVKMKEKGDIPEGYSVSREKKERFSLILESASTNQTSMYLCASSPDSSGANVLTFGAGSRLTVL.

CDR3 protein: CASSFSGTGADTQYF. As DNA, the CDR3 is TGTGCCAGCAGCTTTAGCGGGACAGGGGCAGATACGCAGTATTTT. This chain uses TRBV11-3 with TRBJ2-3; 10 bases map to TRBD1. CDR1 SGHNT and CDR2 YENEEA come from the germline V gene. This CDR3 region has 15 residues. V gave up 3 bases and J gave up 4 bases; unmatched junction bases: 4.

The chain couples TRBV15 to TRBJ1-1, with no clear D. The CDR3 has 14 amino acids. Germline V gene lookup returns CDR1 LNHNV and CDR2 YYDKDF (reference sequence). Trimming took 1 base from V and 0 from J, leaving 6 bases between them. CDR3: CATSRGSLNTEAFF. CDR3 nucleotides: TGTGCCACCAGCAGAGGATCCTTGAACACTGAAGCTTTCTTT.

The rearrangement joins TRBV28 to TRBJ2-6, with unresolved D. Per the germline V gene, CDR1 is MDHEN and CDR2 is SYDVKM. This CDR3 spans 16 amino acids. V lost 0 bases, J lost 1 base, and 7 bases lay in between. CDR3 residues: CASSLWADSGANVLTF. DNA for the CDR3: TGTGCCAGCAGTTTATGGGCCGATTCTGGGGCCAACGTCCTGACTTTC.

This clone appeared a few times. The V gene is TRBV6-8, the J gene TRBJ1-1; D remains unclear. CDR1 MNHGY and CDR2 SAAAGT come from the germline V gene. The CDR3 spans 13 residues. Trimming removed 5 bases from V and 5 bases from J, with 12 bases in between. DNA for the CDR3: TGTGCCAGCAGTGCCAGGCTAATAACTGAAGCTTTCTTT. This encodes CASSARLITEAFF.

In its sample, this clone was seen a few times. The chain combines TRBV14 with TRBJ1-1, with 7 positions matching TRBD1. Trimming at V came to 1 base and at J to 4 bases, leaving 3 bases not matched to a gene. Germline V gene data show CDR1 as SGHDN and CDR2 as FVKESK. The CDR3 has 14 residues. CDR3 nucleotide sequence: TGTGCCAGCAGCCAAGCCGACAGGGCCACTGAAGCTTTCTTT. It translates to CASSQADRATEAFF.

The rearrangement joins TRBV11-3 to TRBJ1-1; 7 nucleotides agree with TRBD1. CDR1 is SGHNT and CDR2 is YENEEA in the germline V gene. Trimming removed 3 bases from V and 4 bases from J; junction bases left unmatched: 8. CDR3 size: 15 residues. The DNA for the CDR3 is TGTGCCAGCAGCTTGGGCTCCAGGGGGGGCACTGAAGCTTTCTTT. This gives the protein CASSLGSRGGTEAFF.

This chain links TRBV4-1 with TRBJ2-3, with D maybe TRBD1 (6 bases). Germline values: CDR1 MGHRA, CDR2 YSYEKL. V dropped 3 bases and J dropped 2 bases, with 12 bases sitting between them. This CDR3 is built from 15 residues. The CDR3 reads CASSHSTGNTDTQYF. CDR3 DNA sequence: TGCGCCAGCAGCCACTCGACAGGAAACACAGATACGCAGTATTTT.

This clone is medium-sized in the sample. The rearrangement uses TRBV11-3 and TRBJ2-7, with D possibly being TRBD2 (6 bases). The CDR3 has 15 residues. CDR1 is SGHNT and CDR2 is YENEEA in the germline V gene. Trimming cost V 4 bases and J 3 bases, with 16 bases left between them. CDR3 protein: CASSSPGGGSYEQYF. CDR3 bases: TGTGCCAGCAGCTCCCCCGGGGGAGGAAGCTACGAGCAGTACTTC.

This clone turned up a few times. This chain joins TRBV11-3 and TRBJ2-5; the match to TRBD1 covers 8 bases. V lost 5 bases to trimming and J lost 4 bases; unmatched junction nucleotides: 12. Germline CDR1 reads SGHNT; CDR2 reads YENEEA. CDR3 length equals 16 residues. In DNA form, the CDR3 reads TGTGCCAGCAGCCAAGGACAGGGCGGTAATACAGAGACCCAGTACTTC. Encoded protein: CASSQGQGGNTETQYF.

This clone has a handful of counts. This chain connects TRBV11-3 to TRBJ2-1, with 13 bases that match TRBD2. CDR1 and CDR2 from the germline V gene are SGHNT and YENEEA. J lost 12 bases, V lost 0 bases, and 5 bases had no gene match. This CDR3 spans 15 amino acids. CDR3 bases: TGTGCCAGCAGCTTAGAGGTCGGACTAGCGGGGGTGCAGTTCTTC. It translates to CASSLEVGLAGVQFF.

This clone is medium-sized by share. The rearrangement joins TRBV11-3 to TRBJ2-7; no clear D. Looked up from germline, CDR1 is SGHNT and CDR2 is YENEEA. Trimming left V 0 bases short and J 1 base short, with 7 bases between. The CDR3 runs to 14 residues. CDR3 nucleotide sequence: TGTGCCAGCAGCTTAGACGGCAGGTCCTACGAGCAGTACTTC. Its translation is CASSLDGRSYEQYF.